This entry lists 2 T cell receptor beta chains sequenced from one sample in a study of blood T cell repertoires in COVID-19. The assay was immunoSEQ multiplex PCR, and TCRdb's table has in-frame clones only and misses some. The data hold roughly 230,000 clones, with 82% observed a single time. Sequenced sample: PBMCs or T cells enriched from blood (not recorded which). These receptors all come from an older woman who had recovered from COVID-19.

The rearrangement joins TRBV2 to TRBJ2-5; TRBD2 aligns across 7 bases. Per germline, CDR1 SNHLY and CDR2 FYNNEI. This CDR3 contains 15 residues. V trimming: 5 bases; J trimming: 5 bases; junction bases outside the gene matches: 11. DNA for the CDR3: TGTGCCAGCAGTAGAGAGGCGGGAGTAGGGGAGACCCAGTACTTC. Translation: CASSREAGVGETQYF. Using reference TRBV2 and TRBJ2-5 for the parts outside the CDR3, the full variable domain is EPEVTQTPSHQVTQMGQEVILRCVPISNHLYFYWYRQILGQKVEFLVSFYNNEISEKSEIFDDQFSVERPDGSNFTLKIRSTKLEDSAMYFCASSREAGVGETQYFGPGTRLLVL.

This clone was counted between two and nine times. This rearrangement joins TRBV5-8 to TRBJ1-5; TRBD1 might be the D (5 bases). Germline values: CDR1 SGHTS, CDR2 YDEGEE. Trimming took off 2 bases at V and 5 bases at J, with 14 bases between the two ends. The CDR3 loop spans 15 amino acids. CDR3 nucleotides: TGTGCCAGCAGCTTTGAATCTGGGGCCTATCAGCCCCAGCATTTT. This gives the protein CASSFESGAYQPQHF. The full variable domain, its missing parts supplied by reference TRBV5-8 and TRBJ1-5, is EAGVTQSPTHLIKTRGQQATLRCSPISGHTSVYWYQQALGLGLQFLLWYDEGEERNRGNFPPRFSGRQFPNYSSELNVNALELEDSALYLCASSFESGAYQPQHFGDGTRLSIL.